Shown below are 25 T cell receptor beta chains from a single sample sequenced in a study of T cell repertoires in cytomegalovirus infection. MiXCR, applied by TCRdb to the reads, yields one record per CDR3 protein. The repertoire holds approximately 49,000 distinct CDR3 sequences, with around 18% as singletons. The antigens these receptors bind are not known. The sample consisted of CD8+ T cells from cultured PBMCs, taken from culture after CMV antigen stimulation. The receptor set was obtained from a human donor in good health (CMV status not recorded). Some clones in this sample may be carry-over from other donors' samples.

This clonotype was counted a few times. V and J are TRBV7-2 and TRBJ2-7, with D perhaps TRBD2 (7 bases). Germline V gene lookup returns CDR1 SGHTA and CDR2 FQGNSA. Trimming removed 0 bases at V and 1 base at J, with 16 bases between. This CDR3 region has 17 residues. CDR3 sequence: CASSLAGGPGSSYEQYF. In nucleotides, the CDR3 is TGTGCCAGCAGCTTAGCGGGGGGGCCGGGGAGTTCCTACGAGCAGTACTTC.

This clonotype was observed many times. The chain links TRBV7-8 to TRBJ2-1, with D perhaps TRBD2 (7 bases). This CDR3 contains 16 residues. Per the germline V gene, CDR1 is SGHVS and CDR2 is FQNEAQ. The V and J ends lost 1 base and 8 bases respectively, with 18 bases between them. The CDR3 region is CASSLEGEGVTYEQFF. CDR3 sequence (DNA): TGTGCCAGCAGCTTAGAGGGGGAGGGAGTTACGTATGAGCAGTTCTTC.

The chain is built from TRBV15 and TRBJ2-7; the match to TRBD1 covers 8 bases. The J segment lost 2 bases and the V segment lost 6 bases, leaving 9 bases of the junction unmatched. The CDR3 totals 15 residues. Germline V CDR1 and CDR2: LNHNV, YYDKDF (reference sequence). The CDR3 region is CATSTGQGGAYEQYF. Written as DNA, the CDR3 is TGTGCCACCAGTACAGGACAGGGTGGAGCCTACGAGCAGTACTTC.

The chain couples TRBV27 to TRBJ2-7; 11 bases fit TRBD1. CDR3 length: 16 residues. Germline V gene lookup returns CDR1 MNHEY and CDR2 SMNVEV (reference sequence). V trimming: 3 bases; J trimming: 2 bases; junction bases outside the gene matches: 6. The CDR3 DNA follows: TGTGCCAGCAGTTTTTCGCCGGGACAGGGGGCCTACGAGCAGTACTTC. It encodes CASSFSPGQGAYEQYF.

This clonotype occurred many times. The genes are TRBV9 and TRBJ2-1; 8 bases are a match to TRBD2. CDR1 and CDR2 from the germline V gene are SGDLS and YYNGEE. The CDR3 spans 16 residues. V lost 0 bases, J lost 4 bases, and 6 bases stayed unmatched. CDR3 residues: CASSVEGGGYYNEQFF. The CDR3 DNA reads TGTGCCAGCAGCGTAGAGGGCGGGGGGTATTACAATGAGCAGTTCTTC.

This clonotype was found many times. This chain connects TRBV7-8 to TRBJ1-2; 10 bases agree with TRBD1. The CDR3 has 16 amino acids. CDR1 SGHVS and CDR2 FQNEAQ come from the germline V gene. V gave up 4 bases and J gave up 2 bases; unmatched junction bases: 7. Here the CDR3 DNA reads TGTGCCAGCAGCTCATCCCCGGGACAGGGGAACTATGGCTACACCTTC. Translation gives CASSSSPGQGNYGYTF.

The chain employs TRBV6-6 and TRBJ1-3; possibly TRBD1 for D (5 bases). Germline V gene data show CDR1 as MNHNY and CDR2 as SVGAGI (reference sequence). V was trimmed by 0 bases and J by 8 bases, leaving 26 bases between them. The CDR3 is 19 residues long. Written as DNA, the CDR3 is TGTGCCAGCAGTTACTCCTCAGGGTTCGACGGTTTTGTTCCGGACACCATATATTTT. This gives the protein CASSYSSGFDGFVPDTIYF.

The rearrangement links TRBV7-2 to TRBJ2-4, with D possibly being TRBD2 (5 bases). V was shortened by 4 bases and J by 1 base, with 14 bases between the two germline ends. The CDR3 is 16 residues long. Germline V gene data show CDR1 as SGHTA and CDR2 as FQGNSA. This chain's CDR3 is CASSSRGSFAKNIQYF. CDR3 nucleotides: TGTGCCAGCAGCTCGCGAGGGTCTTTTGCCAAAAACATTCAGTACTTC.

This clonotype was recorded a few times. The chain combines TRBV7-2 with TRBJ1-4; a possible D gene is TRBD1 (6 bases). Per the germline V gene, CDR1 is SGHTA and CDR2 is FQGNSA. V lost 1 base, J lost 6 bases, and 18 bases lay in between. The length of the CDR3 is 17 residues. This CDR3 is CASSLGQGNSRYEKLFF. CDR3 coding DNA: TGTGCCAGCAGCTTAGGGCAGGGGAACTCGAGATATGAAAAACTGTTTTTT.

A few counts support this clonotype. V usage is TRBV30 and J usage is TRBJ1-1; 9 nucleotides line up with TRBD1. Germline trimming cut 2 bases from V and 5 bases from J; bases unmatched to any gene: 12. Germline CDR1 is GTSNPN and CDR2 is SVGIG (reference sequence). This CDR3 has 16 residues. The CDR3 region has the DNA TGTGCCTGGAGTCCACGTGCACAGGGGGCTTGGACTGAAGCTTTCTTT. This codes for CAWSPRAQGAWTEAFF.

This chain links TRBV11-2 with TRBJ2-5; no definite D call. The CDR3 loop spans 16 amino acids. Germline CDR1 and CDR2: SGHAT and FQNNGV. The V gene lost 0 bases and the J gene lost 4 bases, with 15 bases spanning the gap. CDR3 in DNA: TGTGCCAGCAGCTTAGAGACGGTATCCTGGGCAGAGACCCAGTACTTC. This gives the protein CASSLETVSWAETQYF.

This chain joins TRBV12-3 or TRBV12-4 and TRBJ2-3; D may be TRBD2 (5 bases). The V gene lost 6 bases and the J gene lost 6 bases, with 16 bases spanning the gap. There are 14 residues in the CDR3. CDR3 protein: CASSSPRETDTQYF. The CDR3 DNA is TGTGCCAGCAGCTCCCCCCGGGAAACGGATACGCAGTATTTT.

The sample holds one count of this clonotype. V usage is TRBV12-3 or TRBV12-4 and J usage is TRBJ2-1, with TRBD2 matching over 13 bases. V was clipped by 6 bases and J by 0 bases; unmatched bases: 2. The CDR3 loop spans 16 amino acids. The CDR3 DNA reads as TGTGCCAGCAGCGGGACTAGCGGGGACTCCTACAATGAGCAGTTCTTC. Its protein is CASSGTSGDSYNEQFF.

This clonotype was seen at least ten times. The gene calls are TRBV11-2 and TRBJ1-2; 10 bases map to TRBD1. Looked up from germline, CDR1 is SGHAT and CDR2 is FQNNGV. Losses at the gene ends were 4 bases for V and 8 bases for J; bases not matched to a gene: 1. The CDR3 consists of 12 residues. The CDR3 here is CASSWDRGGYTF. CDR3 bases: TGTGCCAGCAGCTGGGACAGGGGAGGCTACACCTTC.

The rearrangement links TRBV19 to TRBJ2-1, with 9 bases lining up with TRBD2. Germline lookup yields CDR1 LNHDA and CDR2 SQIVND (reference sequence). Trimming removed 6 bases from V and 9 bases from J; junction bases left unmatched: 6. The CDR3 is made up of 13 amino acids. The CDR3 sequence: CASSLSGSGEQFF. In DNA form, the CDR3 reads TGTGCCAGTAGCCTTAGCGGGAGTGGTGAGCAGTTCTTC.

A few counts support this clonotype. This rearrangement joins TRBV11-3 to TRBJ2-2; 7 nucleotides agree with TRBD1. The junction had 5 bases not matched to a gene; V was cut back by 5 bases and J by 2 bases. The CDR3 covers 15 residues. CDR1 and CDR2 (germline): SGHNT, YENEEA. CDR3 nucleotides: TGTGCCAGCAGCGCCCGACAGGGCAACACCGGGGAGCTGTTTTTT. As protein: CASSARQGNTGELFF.

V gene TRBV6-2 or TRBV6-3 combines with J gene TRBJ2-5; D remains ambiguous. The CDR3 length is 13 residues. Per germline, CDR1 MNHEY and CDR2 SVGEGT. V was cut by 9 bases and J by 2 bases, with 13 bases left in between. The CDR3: CASSAVDQETQYF. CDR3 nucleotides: TGTGCCAGTTCGGCGGTAGATCAAGAGACCCAGTACTTC.

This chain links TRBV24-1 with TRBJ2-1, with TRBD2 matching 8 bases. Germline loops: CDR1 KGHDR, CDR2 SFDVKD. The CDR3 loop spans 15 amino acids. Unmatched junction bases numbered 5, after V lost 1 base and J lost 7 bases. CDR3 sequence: CATSDLSGGTNEQFF. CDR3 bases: TGTGCCACCAGTGATTTAAGCGGGGGTACGAATGAGCAGTTCTTC.

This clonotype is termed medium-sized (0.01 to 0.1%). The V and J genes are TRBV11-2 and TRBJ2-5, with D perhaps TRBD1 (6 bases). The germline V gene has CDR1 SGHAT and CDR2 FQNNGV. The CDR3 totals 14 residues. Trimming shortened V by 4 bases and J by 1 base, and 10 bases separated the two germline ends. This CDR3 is CASSSSGAQETQYF. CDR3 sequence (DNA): TGTGCCAGCAGCTCCTCAGGGGCCCAAGAGACCCAGTACTTC.

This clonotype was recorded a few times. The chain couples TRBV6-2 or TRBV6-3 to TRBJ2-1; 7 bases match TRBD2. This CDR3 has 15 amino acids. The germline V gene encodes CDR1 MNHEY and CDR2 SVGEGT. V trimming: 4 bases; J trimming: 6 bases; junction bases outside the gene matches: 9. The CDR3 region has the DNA TGTGCCAGCAGTTGGGAAGGGAGGGCTCGCAATGAGCAGTTCTTC. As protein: CASSWEGRARNEQFF.

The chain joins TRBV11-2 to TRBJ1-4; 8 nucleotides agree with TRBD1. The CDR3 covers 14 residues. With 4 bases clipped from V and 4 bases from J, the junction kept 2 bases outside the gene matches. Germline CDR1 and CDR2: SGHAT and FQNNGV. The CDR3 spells CASSWTGINEKLFF. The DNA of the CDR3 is TGTGCCAGCAGCTGGACAGGGATTAATGAAAAACTGTTTTTT.

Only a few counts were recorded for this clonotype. CDR3 loop: CASSSGAETQYF. The CDR3, as DNA: TGTGCCAGTAGCTCAGGGGCCGAGACCCAGTACTTC. This sequence joins TRBV19 and TRBJ2-5, with D possibly being TRBD1 (6 bases). The CDR3 length is 12 residues. Germline V CDR1 and CDR2: LNHDA, SQIVND (reference sequence). V was cut by 6 bases and J by 5 bases, with 10 bases left in between.

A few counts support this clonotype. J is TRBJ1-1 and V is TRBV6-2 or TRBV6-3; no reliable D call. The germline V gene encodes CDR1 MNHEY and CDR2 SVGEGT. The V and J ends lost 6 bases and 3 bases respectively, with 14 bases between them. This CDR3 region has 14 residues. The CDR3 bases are TGTGCCAGCAGACCTGGGAGGAGGGACACTGAAGCTTTCTTT. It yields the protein CASRPGRRDTEAFF.

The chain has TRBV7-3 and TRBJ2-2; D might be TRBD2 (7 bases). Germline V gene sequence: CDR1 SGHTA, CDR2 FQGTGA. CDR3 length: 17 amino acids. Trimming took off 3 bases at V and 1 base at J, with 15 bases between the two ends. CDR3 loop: CASSFSGGPLNTGELFF. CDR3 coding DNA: TGTGCCAGCAGCTTCTCCGGGGGGCCCCTGAACACCGGGGAGCTGTTTTTT.

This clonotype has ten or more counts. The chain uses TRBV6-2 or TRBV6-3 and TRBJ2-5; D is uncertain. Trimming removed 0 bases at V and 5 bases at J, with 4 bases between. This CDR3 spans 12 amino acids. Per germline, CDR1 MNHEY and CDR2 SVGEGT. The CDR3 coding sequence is TGTGCCAGCAGTTACTCCCTCGAGACCCAGTACTTC. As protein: CASSYSLETQYF.